This T cell receptor beta chain is drawn from a study of blood T cell repertoires in COVID-19. Study-wide context: Samples came from the United States, Italy and Spain, spanning acute and convalescent COVID-19. Nucleic acid was either cDNA or gDNA, and it came from T cells, B-cell-depleted T cells, or PBMCs.

The protocol was immunoSEQ multiplex PCR, while the TCRdb copy is restricted to in-frame clones and leaves out a portion. The sample has about 140,000 clones; 75% to 85% are singletons. This clone has at least ten counts. What was sequenced was peripheral blood. The receptor's source is a woman aged 45-65 years with acute or convalescent COVID-19.

CDR3 DNA: TGTGCCAGCAGCCTACAGGGTTCGCACAACAATCAGCCCCAGCATTTT. Translated, it gives CASSLQGSHNNQPQHF. The rearrangement joins TRBV6-2 or TRBV6-3 to TRBJ1-5, with D possibly TRBD1 on 6 matching bases. Germline V CDR1 and CDR2: MNHEY, SVGEGT. V lost 6 bases to trimming and J lost 3 bases, with 18 bases between them. The CDR3 extends over 16 amino acids.